Listed below are T cell receptor beta chains from one sample, sequenced in a study of cytomegalovirus exposure and HLA in healthy donors. Generated by immunoSEQ multiplex PCR, the TCRdb table keeps only in-frame clones and is missing some. In the table there are 160,000 or so clones, approximately 80% of which are singletons. Sequenced sample: PBMCs. Source of these receptors: a woman between 45 and 65 years old in good health and CMV-seronegative. CDR3s include the opening cysteine and the closing phenylalanine or tryptophan. D genes are given only for firm matches. Size is stated for part of the rows, as once, few or many counts, or as a class when the clone is expanded.

D gene: TRBD1; V gene: TRBV15; J gene: TRBJ1-1; clone size: NA; CDR3 DNA: TGTGCCACCAGCAGAGATCAGGGGGCGAAAACTGAAGCTTTCTTT; CDR3 protein: CATSRDQGAKTEAFF
D gene: TRBD1; V gene: TRBV28; J gene: TRBJ1-2; clone size: NA; CDR3 DNA: TGTGCCAGCAGCCACCTCGCGGGACAGTATAATTCTAACTATGGCTACACCTTC; CDR3 protein: CASSHLAGQYNSNYGYTF
D gene: NA; V gene: TRBV27; J gene: TRBJ2-7; clone size: NA; CDR3 DNA: TGTGCCAGCAGTTTATTGGGCCGAAATTCCTACGAGCAGTACTTC; CDR3 protein: CASSLLGRNSYEQYF
D gene: NA; V gene: TRBV18; J gene: TRBJ1-1; clone size: NA; CDR3 DNA: TGTGCCAGCTCACCTTCCTTAACTTTTCGGAACACTGAAGCTTTCTTT; CDR3 protein: CASSPSLTFRNTEAFF
D gene: NA; V gene: TRBV7-3; J gene: TRBJ2-7; clone size: NA; CDR3 DNA: TGTGCCAGCAGCTTAAGATCAGAATCCGAGCAGTACTTC; CDR3 protein: CASSLRSESEQYF
D gene: TRBD2; V gene: TRBV5-1; J gene: TRBJ2-7; clone size: NA; CDR3 DNA: TGCGCCAGCAGCCCATCTAGCGGGGGCTCCTCCTACGAGCAGTACTTC; CDR3 protein: CASSPSSGGSSYEQYF
D gene: NA; V gene: TRBV6-6; J gene: TRBJ2-3; clone size: NA; CDR3 DNA: TGTGCCAGCAGTTATAGCGCCAGCACAGATACGCAGTATTTT; CDR3 protein: CASSYSASTDTQYF
D gene: NA; V gene: TRBV18; J gene: TRBJ2-7; clone size: NA; CDR3 DNA: TGTGCCAGCTCACCACACGCGGGTCCGGGTGAGCAGTACTTC; CDR3 protein: CASSPHAGPGEQYF
D gene: TRBD1; V gene: TRBV28; J gene: TRBJ2-5; clone size: few; CDR3 DNA: TGTGCCAGCACCCGGGACAGGGGCTTTTTTGGAGAGACCCAGTACTTC; CDR3 protein: CASTRDRGFFGETQYF
D gene: TRBD2; V gene: TRBV4-3; J gene: TRBJ2-3; clone size: few; CDR3 DNA: TGCGCCAGCAGCCAAGATGCGGGGGGCCTTTCAATCACAGATACGCAGTATTTT; CDR3 protein: CASSQDAGGLSITDTQYF
D gene: NA; V gene: TRBV18; J gene: TRBJ1-2; clone size: NA; CDR3 DNA: TGTGCCAGCTCACCTCCGACAGTGAACTATGGCTACACCTTC; CDR3 protein: CASSPPTVNYGYTF
D gene: NA; V gene: TRBV7-9; J gene: TRBJ2-1; clone size: NA; CDR3 DNA: TGTGCCAGCAGCTTAACTATTTCCCGCAATGAGCAGTTCTTC; CDR3 protein: CASSLTISRNEQFF
D gene: NA; V gene: TRBV2; J gene: TRBJ1-3; clone size: NA; CDR3 DNA: TGTGCCAGCAGTGAAATCCTCCTAACGGGAAACACCATATATTTT; CDR3 protein: CASSEILLTGNTIYF
D gene: NA; V gene: TRBV19; J gene: TRBJ1-5; clone size: NA; CDR3 DNA: TGTGCCAGTAGTATGACGGAGGGGATCGGCACTCAGCCCCAGCATTTT; CDR3 protein: CASSMTEGIGTQPQHF
D gene: TRBD1; V gene: TRBV13; J gene: TRBJ2-7; clone size: NA; CDR3 DNA: TGTGCCAGCAGCGGAGGGGACAGGGGGCACGAGCAGTACTTC; CDR3 protein: CASSGGDRGHEQYF
D gene: TRBD1; V gene: TRBV9; J gene: TRBJ1-1; clone size: few; CDR3 DNA: TGTGCCAGCAGCGGAGACAGGGGGCGAACTGAAGCTTTCTTT; CDR3 protein: CASSGDRGRTEAFF
D gene: TRBD2; V gene: TRBV19; J gene: TRBJ2-1; clone size: NA; CDR3 DNA: TGTGCCAGTAGCCCTCTAGCGGGAGGGCTCAATGAGCAGTTCTTC; CDR3 protein: CASSPLAGGLNEQFF
D gene: TRBD2; V gene: TRBV2; J gene: TRBJ2-5; clone size: NA; CDR3 DNA: TGTGCCAGCAAACCCGTGGGTCTAGCGGTCGAGACCCAGTACTTC; CDR3 protein: CASKPVGLAVETQYF
D gene: TRBD1; V gene: TRBV5-8; J gene: TRBJ1-2; clone size: NA; CDR3 DNA: TGTGCCAGCAGCGGGGGACAGGGAGCTAACTATGGCTACACCTTC; CDR3 protein: CASSGGQGANYGYTF
D gene: TRBD2; V gene: TRBV11-2; J gene: TRBJ2-2; clone size: NA; CDR3 DNA: TGTGCCTCTCTAAAGGGTAGCGGGAGGCTTTCCGGGGAGCTGTTTTTT; CDR3 protein: CASLKGSGRLSGELFF
D gene: TRBD2; V gene: TRBV5-4; J gene: TRBJ2-7; clone size: once; CDR3 DNA: TGTGCCAGCGGCAGTGTGGCGGGAGGGACCTACGAGCAGTACTTC; CDR3 protein: CASGSVAGGTYEQYF
D gene: NA; V gene: TRBV5-4; J gene: TRBJ1-2; clone size: NA; CDR3 DNA: TGTGCCAGCAGCTCACAGGGTTTGAGGTATGGCTACACCTTC; CDR3 protein: CASSSQGLRYGYTF
D gene: TRBD1; V gene: TRBV19; J gene: TRBJ2-7; clone size: NA; CDR3 DNA: TGTGCCAGTAGAATTACAGGGGGCTACGAGCAGTACTTC; CDR3 protein: CASRITGGYEQYF
D gene: NA; V gene: TRBV7-8; J gene: TRBJ1-1; clone size: NA; CDR3 DNA: TGTGCCAGCAGCTTGAGGTCGGGCACTGAAGCTTTCTTT; CDR3 protein: CASSLRSGTEAFF
D gene: NA; V gene: TRBV7-9; J gene: TRBJ1-2; clone size: NA; CDR3 DNA: TGTGCCAGCAGCTTAGTGGTGACAGGCCCCCATGGCTACACCTTC; CDR3 protein: CASSLVVTGPHGYTF
D gene: TRBD1; V gene: TRBV14; J gene: TRBJ1-4; clone size: NA; CDR3 DNA: TGTGCCAGCGGGGACAGGGTCGGATCTAATGAAAAACTGTTTTTT; CDR3 protein: CASGDRVGSNEKLFF
D gene: TRBD1; V gene: TRBV7-9; J gene: TRBJ1-4; clone size: NA; CDR3 DNA: TGTGCCAGCAGCCAGGGGGGTAATGAAAAACTGTTTTTT; CDR3 protein: CASSQGGNEKLFF
D gene: TRBD1; V gene: TRBV5-6; J gene: TRBJ1-4; clone size: NA; CDR3 DNA: TGTGCCAGCAGCTTCAAGACAGGGCCGACTGAAAAACTGTTTTTT; CDR3 protein: CASSFKTGPTEKLFF
D gene: TRBD1; V gene: TRBV7-2; J gene: TRBJ2-5; clone size: NA; CDR3 DNA: TGTGCCAGCAGCTTACTAGGGACAGCAAAAGAGACCCAGTACTTC; CDR3 protein: CASSLLGTAKETQYF
D gene: TRBD1; V gene: TRBV29-1; J gene: TRBJ1-1; clone size: NA; CDR3 DNA: TGCAGCGTTGTAACAGGGGGCGAAACTGAAGCTTTCTTT; CDR3 protein: CSVVTGGETEAFF
D gene: NA; V gene: TRBV5-1; J gene: TRBJ2-3; clone size: NA; CDR3 DNA: TGCGCCAGCAGCGTGGGAGCGCCTTATACGCAGTATTTT; CDR3 protein: CASSVGAPYTQYF
D gene: TRBD2; V gene: TRBV28; J gene: TRBJ2-7; clone size: NA; CDR3 DNA: TGTGCCAGCAGTTTCAGAGCGGGATGGGTCTACGAGCAGTACTTC; CDR3 protein: CASSFRAGWVYEQYF
D gene: TRBD1; V gene: TRBV5-4; J gene: TRBJ2-1; clone size: once; CDR3 DNA: TGTGCCAGCAGTCGGGGGACAGGGGGCATACGCTCCTACAATGAGCAGTTCTTC; CDR3 protein: CASSRGTGGIRSYNEQFF
D gene: NA; V gene: TRBV2; J gene: TRBJ2-4; clone size: NA; CDR3 DNA: TGTGCCAGCAGTTTTTCCGGAGTGGACATTCAGTACTTC; CDR3 protein: CASSFSGVDIQYF
D gene: NA; V gene: TRBV19; J gene: TRBJ2-1; clone size: NA; CDR3 DNA: TGTGCCAGTAGTAAGGGGGACGGTTCCTACAATGAGCAGTTCTTC; CDR3 protein: CASSKGDGSYNEQFF
D gene: NA; V gene: TRBV4-2; J gene: TRBJ2-3; clone size: NA; CDR3 DNA: TGTGCCAGCAGCCAATCGGGGGATACGCAGTATTTT; CDR3 protein: CASSQSGDTQYF
D gene: NA; V gene: TRBV7-8; J gene: TRBJ2-1; clone size: NA; CDR3 DNA: TGTGCCAGCAGCTTCAGGTGGGCCAGCAATGAGCAGTTCTTC; CDR3 protein: CASSFRWASNEQFF
D gene: NA; V gene: TRBV21-1; J gene: TRBJ1-2; clone size: NA; CDR3 DNA: TGTGCCAGCAGCAAAGGTGGGGGGTCAGGAATTAACTATGGCTACACCTTC; CDR3 protein: CASSKGGGSGINYGYTF